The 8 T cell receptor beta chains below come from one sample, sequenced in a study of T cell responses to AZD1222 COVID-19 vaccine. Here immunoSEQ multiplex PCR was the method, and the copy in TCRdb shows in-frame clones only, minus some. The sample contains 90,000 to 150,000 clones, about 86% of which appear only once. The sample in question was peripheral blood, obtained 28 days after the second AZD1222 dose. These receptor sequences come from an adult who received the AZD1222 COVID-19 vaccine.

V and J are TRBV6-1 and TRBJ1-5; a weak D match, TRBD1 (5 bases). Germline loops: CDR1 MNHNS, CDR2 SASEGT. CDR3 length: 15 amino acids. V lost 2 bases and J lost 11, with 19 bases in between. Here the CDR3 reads CASSERGSGREAQHF. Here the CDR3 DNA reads TGTGCCAGCAGTGAACGAGGATCGGGACGGGAGGCCCAGCATTTT.

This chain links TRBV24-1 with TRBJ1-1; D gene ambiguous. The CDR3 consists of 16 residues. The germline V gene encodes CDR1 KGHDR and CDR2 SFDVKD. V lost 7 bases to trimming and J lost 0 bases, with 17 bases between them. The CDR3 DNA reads TGTGCCACCAGGCCAACGGGGTCGGGCATGAACACTGAAGCTTTCTTT. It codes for CATRPTGSGMNTEAFF.

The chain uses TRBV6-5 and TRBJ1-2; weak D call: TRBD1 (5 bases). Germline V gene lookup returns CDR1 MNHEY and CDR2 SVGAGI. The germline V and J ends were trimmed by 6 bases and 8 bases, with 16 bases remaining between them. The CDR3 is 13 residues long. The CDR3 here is CASSHRRDLGYTF. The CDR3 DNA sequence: TGTGCCAGCAGCCACCGCAGGGATCTCGGCTACACCTTC.

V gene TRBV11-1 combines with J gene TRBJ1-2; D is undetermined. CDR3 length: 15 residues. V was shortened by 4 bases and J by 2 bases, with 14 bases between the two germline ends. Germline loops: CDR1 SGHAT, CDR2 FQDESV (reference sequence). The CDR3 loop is CASSSDGRENYGYTF. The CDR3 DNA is TGTGCCAGCAGCTCCGACGGAAGAGAAAACTATGGCTACACCTTC.

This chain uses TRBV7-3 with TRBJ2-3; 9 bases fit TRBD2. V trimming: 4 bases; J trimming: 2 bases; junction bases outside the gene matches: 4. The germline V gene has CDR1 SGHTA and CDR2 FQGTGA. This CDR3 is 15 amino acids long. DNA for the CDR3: TGTGCCAGCAGCTATAGCGGGAGCCTCACAGATACGCAGTATTTT. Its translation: CASSYSGSLTDTQYF.

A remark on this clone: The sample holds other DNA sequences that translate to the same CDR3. The CDR3 spells CASSPPSQETQYF. CDR3 bases: TGTGCCAGCTCACCACCCTCCCAAGAGACCCAGTACTTC. The V gene is TRBV18, the J gene TRBJ2-5; D is unresolved. Trimming cost V 0 bases and J 1 base, with 3 bases left between them. The CDR3 runs to 13 residues. Germline CDR1 is KGHSH and CDR2 is LQKENI.

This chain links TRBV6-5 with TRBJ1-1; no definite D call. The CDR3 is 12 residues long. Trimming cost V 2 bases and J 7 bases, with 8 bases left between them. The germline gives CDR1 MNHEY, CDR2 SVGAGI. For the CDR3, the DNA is TGTGCCAGCAGTTACGCGGGGATTGAAGCTTTCTTT. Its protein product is CASSYAGIEAFF.

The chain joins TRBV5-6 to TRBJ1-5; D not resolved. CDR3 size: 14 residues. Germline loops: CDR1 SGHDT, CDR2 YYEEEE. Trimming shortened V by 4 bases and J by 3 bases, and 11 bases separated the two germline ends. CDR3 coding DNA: TGTGCCAGCAGCCCTTACAGATCCAATCAGCCCCAGCATTTT. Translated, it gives CASSPYRSNQPQHF. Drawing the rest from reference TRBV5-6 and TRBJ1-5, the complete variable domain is DAGVTQSPTHLIKTRGQQVTLRCSPKSGHDTVSWYQQALGQGPQFIFQYYEEEERQRGNFPDRFSGHQFPNYSSELNVNALLLGDSALYLCASSPYRSNQPQHFGDGTRLSIL.